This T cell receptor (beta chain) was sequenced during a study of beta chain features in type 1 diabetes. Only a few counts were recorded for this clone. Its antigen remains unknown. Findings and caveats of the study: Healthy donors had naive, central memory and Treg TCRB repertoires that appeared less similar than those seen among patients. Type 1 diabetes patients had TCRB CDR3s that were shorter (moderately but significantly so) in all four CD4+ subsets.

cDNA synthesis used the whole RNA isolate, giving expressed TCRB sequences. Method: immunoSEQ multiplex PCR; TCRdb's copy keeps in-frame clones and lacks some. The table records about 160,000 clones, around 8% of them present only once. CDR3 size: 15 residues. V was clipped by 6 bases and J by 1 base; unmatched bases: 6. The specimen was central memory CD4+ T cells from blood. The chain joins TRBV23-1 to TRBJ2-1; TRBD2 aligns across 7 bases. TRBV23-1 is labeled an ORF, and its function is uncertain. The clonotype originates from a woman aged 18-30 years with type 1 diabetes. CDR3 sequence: CASSREGGSYNEQFF. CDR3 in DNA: TGCGCCAGCAGCCGCGAGGGAGGGTCCTACAATGAGCAGTTCTTC.